Sequencing of this T cell receptor (beta chain) was carried out in a study of T cells in Graves' hyperthyroidism and ophthalmopathy. General study results and limits: Using 13 V-J features, a model discriminated ophthalmopathy from stable hyperthyroidism.

This clonotype was detected many times. Its cognate antigen is unknown. Template material for amplifying TCR beta CDR3 regions consisted of RNA transcripts. Carried out on the TCR CDR3, a first-round RT-PCR used the HTBI primer set. TCRdb itself ran the multiplex PCR reads through MiXCR, one entry per CDR3 protein. Here the sample spans about 600,000 distinct CDR3 sequences, 12% to 15% being singletons. V shed 1 base and J 5 bases; nucleotides not matched to a gene: 24. Germline V gives CDR1 MDHEN, CDR2 SYDVKM. This CDR3 region has 22 residues. Diagnostic assessment was based on clinical symptoms, serum thyroxine and TRAb, thyroid ultrasound and orbital computed tomography.

Sequencing used blood. The gene calls are TRBV28 and TRBJ2-1; 9 nucleotides line up with TRBD2. The TCR was taken from a woman aged 18-29 years with Graves' ophthalmopathy. The CDR3 DNA sequence: TGTGCCAGCAGTTTATCCCCGAAGTCGTGGAGAATTGGGAGACTAGCGGACAATGAGCAGTTCTTC. Translating gives CASSLSPKSWRIGRLADNEQFF.